This passage covers 32 T cell receptor beta chains from one sample sequenced in a study of blood T cell repertoires in COVID-19. This table comes from immunoSEQ multiplex PCR, and its TCRdb copy is limited to in-frame clones, with some not included. The top ten clones hold more than 10% of a sample with fewer than 200,000 clones, roughly 81% of them seen once. Sequenced sample: peripheral blood. The receptors derive from an elderly woman with COVID-19, enrolled during active disease.

This sequence joins TRBV4-1 and TRBJ1-6; D gene uncertain. The germline V gene has CDR1 MGHRA and CDR2 YSYEKL. The V and J ends lost 0 bases and 0 bases respectively, with 9 bases between them. CDR3 size: 17 residues. The CDR3 loop is CASSQDGGNSYNSPLHF. CDR3 DNA sequence: TGCGCCAGCAGCCAAGATGGAGGGAACTCCTATAATTCACCCCTCCACTTT.

Turning to this clone: This same CDR3 is encoded by further DNA sequences in the sample. This chain connects TRBV19 to TRBJ2-1, with TRBD2 matching over 14 bases. Germline lookup yields CDR1 LNHDA and CDR2 SQIVND (reference sequence). CDR3 size: 17 residues. V shed 5 bases, J shed 0 bases, and the junction held 3 bases outside the gene matches. Written as DNA, the CDR3 is TGTGCCAGTAGTCGAGGACTAGCGGGAGGCTCCTACAATGAGCAGTTCTTC. It specifies CASSRGLAGGSYNEQFF.

This sequence joins TRBV24-1 and TRBJ2-6; 7 nucleotides match TRBD2. CDR3 length: 17 residues. Losses at the gene ends were 2 bases for V and 0 bases for J; bases not matched to a gene: 3. Germline V gives CDR1 KGHDR, CDR2 SFDVKD. CDR3 loop: CATSDWGRGSGANVLTF. The CDR3 nucleotides are TGTGCCACCAGTGATTGGGGGAGGGGCTCTGGGGCCAACGTCCTGACTTTC.

The gene calls are TRBV7-2 and TRBJ1-6; 7 nucleotides align to TRBD1. The CDR3 totals 17 residues. The V and J ends lost 1 base and 8 bases, in that order; junction bases with no gene match: 11. Per the germline V gene, CDR1 is SGHTA and CDR2 is FQGNSA. CDR3 sequence: CASSLVSGRQGDSPLHF. The CDR3 DNA reads TGTGCCAGCAGCTTAGTGTCCGGACGTCAGGGGGATTCACCCCTCCACTTT.

The J gene is TRBJ2-7, the V gene TRBV28; 14 bases map to TRBD2. The CDR3 loop spans 15 amino acids. J gave up 9 bases and V 5 bases, and 9 bases lay outside the gene matches. Germline-derived CDR1 and CDR2 are MDHEN and SYDVKM. The CDR3 DNA follows: TGTGCCAGCAGTCCTGGGACTAGCGGGAGAAGGGTGCAGTACTTC. It codes for CASSPGTSGRRVQYF. Combining the CDR3 with reference TRBV28 and TRBJ2-7 gives the whole variable domain DVKVTQSSRYLVKRTGEKVFLECVQDMDHENMFWYRQDPGLGLRLIYFSYDVKMKEKGDIPEGYSVSREKKERFSLILESASTNQTSMYLCASSPGTSGRRVQYFGPGTRLTVT.

In the case of this clone: The identical CDR3 is also encoded by other nucleotide sequences in the sample. The rearrangement uses TRBV19 and TRBJ2-7, with D possibly being TRBD2 (5 bases). Germline CDR1 reads LNHDA; CDR2 reads SQIVND (reference sequence). The length of the CDR3 is 12 residues. V lost 5 bases and J 4 bases, leaving 9 bases between the germline ends. Here the CDR3 reads CASSSRGYEQYF. CDR3 bases: TGTGCCAGTAGTTCCCGAGGGTACGAGCAGTACTTC.

The chain links TRBV19 to TRBJ2-1; tentatively, D is TRBD2 (6 bases). Germline V gene data show CDR1 as LNHDA and CDR2 as SQIVND (reference sequence). There are 14 residues in the CDR3. Trimming cost V 6 bases and J 8 bases, with 17 bases left between them. The CDR3 protein is CASSLDPSVHEQFF. In nucleotides, the CDR3 is TGTGCCAGTAGCCTAGACCCTAGCGTACATGAGCAGTTCTTC.

The chain carries TRBV7-8 and TRBJ2-5, with TRBD2 matching over 8 bases. Germline V gene data show CDR1 as SGHVS and CDR2 as FQNEAQ. The V segment lost 6 bases and the J segment 5 bases; nucleotides outside the gene matches: 14. The CDR3 is 16 residues long. The CDR3 loop is CASSLRGLGQWETQYF. In nucleotides, the CDR3 is TGTGCCAGCAGTCTTAGGGGACTAGGGCAGTGGGAGACCCAGTACTTC.

This chain uses TRBV6-5 with TRBJ2-1; perhaps TRBD2 as D (7 bases). V gave up 4 bases and J gave up 7 bases, with 14 bases separating them. Germline V gives CDR1 MNHEY, CDR2 SVGAGI. The length of the CDR3 is 14 residues. DNA of the CDR3: TGTGCCAGCAGTTGGGCGGGGGCCGGGAATGAGCAGTTCTTC. It is translated as CASSWAGAGNEQFF.

V gene TRBV27 combines with J gene TRBJ1-4; D unclear. Deletions cut 3 bases from V and 4 bases from J, with 6 bases between. CDR1 is MNHEY, CDR2 SMNVEV, per germline (reference sequence). This CDR3 is built from 13 residues. CDR3 amino acids: CASSLELNEKLFF. The DNA of the CDR3 is TGTGCCAGCAGTTTGGAGCTTAATGAAAAACTGTTTTTT.

The chain carries TRBV19 and TRBJ2-2, with TRBD2 identical over 7 bases. J gave up 7 bases and V 3 bases, and 11 bases lay outside the gene matches. Germline lookup yields CDR1 LNHDA and CDR2 SQIVND (reference sequence). CDR3 length: 16 amino acids. The CDR3 DNA reads as TGTGCCAGTAGTATCGGGCGGGAGTTGAGGGTCGGGGAGCTGTTTTTT. It specifies CASSIGRELRVGELFF.

The rearrangement links TRBV20-1 to TRBJ2-3, with TRBD1 as a possible D gene (7 bases). Per the germline V gene, CDR1 is DFQATT and CDR2 is SNEGSKA (reference sequence). V was shortened by 5 bases and J by 6 bases, with 9 bases between the two germline ends. CDR3 length: 11 amino acids. The chain's CDR3 is CSASGGDTQYF. In DNA form, the CDR3 reads TGCAGTGCTTCAGGGGGGGATACGCAGTATTTT.

CDR3 DNA: TGTGCCAGCAGTTTACAATATTCAGTCGGGGAGCTGTTTTTT. It specifies CASSLQYSVGELFF. The chain uses TRBV27 and TRBJ2-2; no definite D call. Germline-derived CDR1 and CDR2 are MNHEY and SMNVEV (reference sequence). The length of the CDR3 is 14 residues. With 2 bases removed from V and 7 bases from J, the gap between germline ends came to 11 bases.

This chain joins TRBV5-5 and TRBJ1-5; weak D call: TRBD1 (6 bases). This CDR3 has 15 amino acids. V was shortened by 0 bases and J by 5 bases, with 12 bases between the two germline ends. Germline V gene sequence: CDR1 SGHKS, CDR2 YYEKEE (reference sequence). CDR3 sequence (DNA): TGTGCCAGCAGCTTGGTACAGGGAAGATATCAGCCCCAGCATTTT. It codes for CASSLVQGRYQPQHF.

The chain links TRBV4-3 to TRBJ1-4; possibly TRBD1 for D (6 bases). Germline V gene sequence: CDR1 LGHNA, CDR2 YSLEER. V was shortened by 0 bases and J by 8 bases, with 16 bases between the two germline ends. The CDR3 is made up of 16 amino acids. This chain's CDR3 is CASSQEVYQGYEKLFF. CDR3 DNA: TGCGCCAGCAGCCAAGAGGTCTATCAGGGGTACGAAAAACTGTTTTTT.

The chain recombines TRBV11-3 with TRBJ1-2; 9 nucleotides match TRBD1. V trimming: 0 bases; J trimming: 4 bases; junction bases outside the gene matches: 3. The V gene's germline CDR1 is SGHNT and CDR2 YENEEA. This CDR3 spans 15 amino acids. The CDR3 protein is CASSLEGTGSYGYTF. The CDR3 bases are TGTGCCAGCAGCTTAGAAGGGACAGGGAGCTATGGCTACACCTTC.

The chain links TRBV3-1 (or the pseudogene TRBV3-2) to TRBJ1-1, with D perhaps TRBD1 (5 bases). This CDR3 region has 13 residues. Germline V gene data show CDR1 as LGHDT and CDR2 as YNNKEL (reference sequence). V was pared by 2 bases and J by 6 bases, with 10 bases between. CDR3 coding DNA: TGTGCCAGCAGCCAATTCCGGGGGGCTGAAGCTTTCTTT. The encoded protein is CASSQFRGAEAFF.

There are a few counts of this clone. The chain joins TRBV4-3 to TRBJ2-7, with TRBD1 matching over 9 bases. CDR1 is LGHNA, CDR2 YSLEER, per germline. The CDR3 loop spans 17 amino acids. V shed 4 bases and J 0 bases; nucleotides not matched to a gene: 10. The chain's CDR3 is CASSPQGQGKSSYEQYF. CDR3 DNA: TGCGCCAGCAGCCCCCAGGGACAGGGCAAGAGCTCCTACGAGCAGTACTTC.

The rearrangement uses TRBV6-5 and TRBJ2-7; TRBD1 might be the D (6 bases). Per germline, CDR1 MNHEY and CDR2 SVGAGI. Trimming took 6 bases from V and 2 from J, leaving 14 bases between them. The length of the CDR3 is 14 residues. CDR3 coding DNA: TGTGCCAGCAGGGTTGACAGGCCCCCCTACGAGCAGTACTTC. Its translation: CASRVDRPPYEQYF.

The genes are TRBV7-9 and TRBJ2-7; 7 nucleotides line up with TRBD1. Trimming removed 8 bases from V and 3 bases from J; junction bases left unmatched: 7. Per the germline V gene, CDR1 is SEHNR and CDR2 is FQNEAQ (reference sequence). CDR3 length equals 13 residues. The CDR3 reads CASGRTGYYEQYF. The CDR3 nucleotides are TGTGCCAGCGGTAGGACAGGTTACTACGAGCAGTACTTC.

The gene calls are TRBV5-1 and TRBJ2-5; 9 positions agree with TRBD1. Losses at the gene ends were 3 bases for V and 5 bases for J; bases not matched to a gene: 11. Germline V gene data show CDR1 as SGHRS and CDR2 as YFSETQ. CDR3 length: 16 amino acids. DNA for the CDR3: TGCGCCAGCAGCTCTTGGATTACAGGGGGCGAGGAGACCCAGTACTTC. Its translation: CASSSWITGGEETQYF. The whole variable domain, filled in from reference TRBV5-1 and TRBJ2-5, reads KAGVTQTPRYLIKTRGQQVTLSCSPISGHRSVSWYQQTPGQGLQFLFEYFSETQRNKGNFPGRFSGRQFSNSRSEMNVSTLELGDSALYLCASSSWITGGEETQYFGPGTRLLVL.

The chain couples TRBV5-1 to TRBJ1-1; 8 positions match TRBD1. The ends lost 5 bases at V and 1 base at J; junction bases unmatched: 7. The CDR3 covers 15 residues. Germline CDR1 SGHRS, CDR2 YFSETQ. CDR3 loop: CASRVTGTGNTEAFF. The CDR3 bases are TGCGCCAGCAGAGTTACCGGGACAGGGAACACTGAAGCTTTCTTT.

The chain recombines TRBV2 with TRBJ1-5, with 8 bases lining up with TRBD1. V lost 5 bases, J lost 7 bases, and 7 bases stayed unmatched. This CDR3 comprises 14 residues. The germline V gene encodes CDR1 SNHLY and CDR2 FYNNEI. CDR3: CASSRTGIVQPQHF. CDR3 DNA: TGTGCCAGCAGTCGGACAGGGATTGTCCAGCCCCAGCATTTT.

This clone was recorded only once. V and J are TRBV28 and TRBJ2-6, with 7 nucleotides matching TRBD2. CDR1 and CDR2 (germline): MDHEN, SYDVKM. The CDR3 runs to 16 residues. The V segment lost 9 bases and the J segment 0 bases; nucleotides outside the gene matches: 8. CDR3 sequence: CASQRGGDSGANVLTF. CDR3 nucleotide sequence: TGTGCCAGTCAAAGGGGAGGGGACTCTGGGGCCAACGTCCTGACTTTC.

This chain joins TRBV28 and TRBJ2-7, with D possibly being TRBD1 (7 bases). This CDR3 region has 12 residues. Trimming stripped 2 bases from V and 6 bases from J, with 8 bases between. CDR1 is MDHEN, CDR2 SYDVKM, per germline. CDR3 sequence reads: CASSLQGGEQYF. The DNA for the CDR3 is TGTGCCAGCAGTTTACAGGGGGGCGAGCAGTACTTC.

The chain combines TRBV19 with TRBJ2-3; 15 bases fit TRBD2. Losses at the gene ends were 9 bases for V and 4 bases for J; bases not matched to a gene: 2. CDR1 LNHDA and CDR2 SQIVND come from the germline V gene (reference sequence). The CDR3 runs to 14 residues. The CDR3 DNA follows: TGTGCCAGCGGACTAGCGGGAGGGGCAGATACGCAGTATTTT. Protein: CASGLAGGADTQYF.

V gene TRBV9 combines with J gene TRBJ2-5; D ambiguous. V was clipped by 3 bases and J by 3 bases, with 12 bases between them. The germline V gene has CDR1 SGDLS and CDR2 YYNGEE. CDR3 length equals 14 residues. DNA for the CDR3: TGTGCCAGCAGCGCGGGTCAGTGGGAAGAGACCCAGTACTTC. Translating it yields CASSAGQWEETQYF.

This chain links TRBV7-6 with TRBJ2-1; D call uncertain. This CDR3 region has 13 residues. Germline values: CDR1 SGHVS, CDR2 FNYEAQ. The V end lost 3 bases, the J end lost 5 bases, and 8 bases lay between the germline ends. The CDR3 region has the DNA TGTGCCAGCAGCTTCTTACAAAACAATGAGCAGTTCTTC. It yields the protein CASSFLQNNEQFF.

This chain connects TRBV11-3 to TRBJ2-6; no firm D call. In germline, CDR1 is SGHNT, CDR2 YENEEA. The CDR3 is 14 residues long. V was shortened by 5 bases and J by 0 bases, with 5 bases between the two germline ends. The chain's CDR3 is CASSAYSGANVLTF. The CDR3 DNA sequence: TGTGCCAGCAGCGCGTACTCTGGGGCCAACGTCCTGACTTTC.

The chain combines TRBV20-1 with TRBJ1-1; 8 positions match TRBD1. The V gene end was trimmed by 6 bases and the J gene end by 0 bases; junction bases not matched to a gene: 6. The germline gives CDR1 DFQATT, CDR2 SNEGSKA (reference sequence). CDR3 size: 14 residues. CDR3 nucleotides: TGCAGTGCCAGTGGGACAGGACTGAACACTGAAGCTTTCTTT. It codes for CSASGTGLNTEAFF.

This clone was detected a few times. V and J are TRBV6-2 or TRBV6-3 and TRBJ1-1; 7 nucleotides line up with TRBD1. Germline V gene lookup returns CDR1 MNHEY and CDR2 SVGEGT. V was pared by 7 bases and J by 7 bases, with 12 bases of the junction left unmatched. This CDR3 spans 14 amino acids. The chain's CDR3 is CASNPQGPGYEAFF. The CDR3 nucleotides read TGTGCCAGCAACCCACAGGGGCCGGGGTATGAAGCTTTCTTT.

This sequence joins TRBV7-2 and TRBJ2-5; 8 bases agree with TRBD2. CDR3 length: 13 residues. V shed 4 bases, J shed 5 bases, and the junction held 3 bases outside the gene matches. The germline CDR1 and CDR2 sequences are SGHTA and FQGNSA. CDR3 nucleotide sequence: TGTGCCAGCAGCTGGGGACTAGGGGAGACCCAGTACTTC. Translation: CASSWGLGETQYF.